One and the same sample provided the 15 T cell receptor beta chains below, sequenced in a study of blood T cell repertoires in COVID-19. Assay used: immunoSEQ multiplex PCR; TCRdb lists only in-frame clones, some missing. There are 100,000 to 150,000 clones in the sample; approximately 89% occur only once, and roughly 3% lies in the top ten. Material: peripheral blood. These receptors all stem from a woman of 80 years or more with COVID-19, enrolled during active disease.

J is TRBJ2-2 and V is TRBV5-1; 11 nucleotides line up with TRBD2. The CDR3 extends over 16 amino acids. Looked up from germline, CDR1 is SGHRS and CDR2 is YFSETQ. J gave up 6 bases and V 0 bases, and 4 bases lay outside the gene matches. CDR3 in amino acids: CASSLGGTSGPGELFF. CDR3 DNA: TGCGCCAGCAGCTTGGGAGGGACTAGCGGTCCCGGGGAGCTGTTTTTT.

The V gene is TRBV7-9, the J gene TRBJ1-5; D is perhaps TRBD1 (6 bases). Trimming took 1 base from V and 2 from J, leaving 9 bases between them. From germline, CDR1 is SEHNR and CDR2 FQNEAQ (reference sequence). The CDR3 runs to 15 residues. The CDR3 sequence is CASSLVGAGNQPQHF. The DNA for the CDR3 is TGTGCCAGCAGCTTAGTGGGGGCCGGCAATCAGCCCCAGCATTTT.

On this clone: Germline is not matched at one junction end, which may reflect a read error. This rearrangement joins TRBV24-1 to TRBJ2-5, with no clear D. The CDR3 loop spans 8 amino acids. Germline CDR1 and CDR2: KGHDR and SFDVKD. CDR3 loop: CATTPRHF. The CDR3 coding sequence is TGTGCCACCACCCCGCGGCACTTC.

V gene TRBV20-1 combines with J gene TRBJ2-1, with a tentative D call TRBD2 (6 bases). This CDR3 is 14 amino acids long. Germline V gene sequence: CDR1 DFQATT, CDR2 SNEGSKA (reference sequence). The V end lost 3 bases, the J end lost 4 bases, and 13 bases lay between the germline ends. The CDR3 sequence is CSASTGGPYNEQFF. DNA of the CDR3: TGCAGTGCTAGTACCGGAGGGCCATACAATGAGCAGTTCTTC.

V usage is TRBV19 and J usage is TRBJ1-5; D is possibly TRBD1 (6 bases). V dropped 7 bases and J dropped 6 bases, with 13 bases sitting between them. Germline V gene data show CDR1 as LNHDA and CDR2 as SQIVND (reference sequence). This CDR3 comprises 13 residues. For the CDR3, the DNA is TGTGCCAGTAAAATTGGGGGCGGTCAGCCCCAGCATTTT. Its translation: CASKIGGGQPQHF.

V usage is TRBV4-3 and J usage is TRBJ2-2; 8 bases map to TRBD2. CDR1 and CDR2 (germline): LGHNA, YSLEER. V dropped 1 base and J dropped 7; count of bases not matched to a gene: 5. CDR3 length: 15 residues. The CDR3 sequence is CASSQGTSPYGELFF. The CDR3 coding sequence is TGCGCCAGCAGCCAAGGGACTAGCCCGTACGGGGAGCTGTTTTTT.

The chain links TRBV28 to TRBJ1-2, with TRBD1 identical over 12 bases. Germline assignment: CDR1 MDHEN and CDR2 SYDVKM. V trimming: 4 bases; J trimming: 8 bases; junction bases outside the gene matches: 8. The CDR3 length is 15 residues. The CDR3 here is CASSSGGQGAGGYTF. DNA of the CDR3: TGTGCCAGCAGTTCTGGGGGACAGGGGGCTGGAGGCTACACCTTC.

For the CDR3, the DNA is TGCAGCGTTACAGGGAACACTGGAAACACCATATATTTT. Translating it yields CSVTGNTGNTIYF. The chain recombines TRBV29-1 with TRBJ1-3; D is perhaps TRBD1 (6 bases). V lost 5 bases and J 2 bases, leaving 10 bases between the germline ends. The CDR3 is made up of 13 amino acids. Germline V CDR1 and CDR2: SQVTM, ANQGSEA.

The chain joins TRBV5-1 to TRBJ1-1; TRBD1 agrees at 7 bases. Trimming cost V 1 base and J 1 base; bases outside gene matches: 1. Germline V gene lookup returns CDR1 SGHRS and CDR2 YFSETQ. The CDR3 spans 14 residues. The CDR3 region has the DNA TGCGCCAGCAGCTTGCAGGGGGGGAACACTGAAGCTTTCTTT. It yields the protein CASSLQGGNTEAFF.

The V and J genes are TRBV7-3 and TRBJ2-7; TRBD2 matches 7 bases. The CDR3 has 12 amino acids. Germline trimming cut 5 bases from V and 7 bases from J; bases unmatched to any gene: 5. Germline-derived CDR1 and CDR2 are SGHTA and FQGTGA. DNA for the CDR3: TGTGCCAGCAGCCGGGAGGCGGGTGAGCAGTACTTC. This gives the protein CASSREAGEQYF. Filled out from reference TRBV7-3 and TRBJ2-7, the complete variable domain reads GAGVSQTPSNKVTEKGKYVELRCDPISGHTALYWYRQSLGQGPEFLIYFQGTGAADDSGLPNDRFFAVRPEGSVSTLKIQRTERGDSAVYLCASSREAGEQYFGPGTRLTVT.

The chain couples TRBV28 to TRBJ1-6; D gene uncertain. The CDR3 is 14 amino acids. Germline loops: CDR1 MDHEN, CDR2 SYDVKM. V was pared by 7 bases and J by 7 bases, with 14 bases between. CDR3 amino acids: CASKFTLGNSPLHF. The CDR3 bases are TGTGCCAGCAAATTCACCCTGGGCAATTCACCCCTCCACTTT.

This clone was detected once. The rearrangement links TRBV10-3 to TRBJ2-2, with 7 bases matching TRBD1. Germline values: CDR1 ENHRY, CDR2 SYGVKD. The V and J ends lost 5 bases and 1 base, in that order; junction bases with no gene match: 4. This CDR3 is built from 15 residues. The CDR3 DNA reads TGTGCCATCAGTTCAGACAGGGAGAACACCGGGGAGCTGTTTTTT. Its protein product is CAISSDRENTGELFF.

The rearrangement uses TRBV9 and TRBJ2-7, with unresolved D. Deletions cut 0 bases from V and 7 bases from J, with 17 bases between. Germline CDR1 is SGDLS and CDR2 is YYNGEE. The CDR3 extends over 15 amino acids. The CDR3 loop is CASSVDPAVPLEQYF. The CDR3 nucleotides read TGTGCCAGCAGCGTAGATCCGGCGGTCCCCCTTGAGCAGTACTTC. Using reference TRBV9 and TRBJ2-7 for the parts outside the CDR3, the full variable domain is DSGVTQTPKHLITATGQRVTLRCSPRSGDLSVYWYQQSLDQGLQFLIQYYNGEERAKGNILERFSAQQFPDLHSELNLSSLELGDSALYFCASSVDPAVPLEQYFGPGTRLTVT.

The chain uses TRBV9 and TRBJ2-2, with unresolved D. This CDR3 is built from 14 residues. V was shortened by 0 bases and J by 3 bases, with 6 bases between the two germline ends. Germline V CDR1 and CDR2: SGDLS, YYNGEE. The CDR3 region is CASSVAVDTGELFF. CDR3 in DNA: TGTGCCAGCAGCGTAGCGGTGGACACCGGGGAGCTGTTTTTT.

The chain is built from TRBV19 and TRBJ1-1; tentative D call: TRBD1 (5 bases). V was pared by 9 bases and J by 1 base, with 21 bases between. Germline V lookup: CDR1 LNHDA, CDR2 SQIVND (reference sequence). The CDR3 length is 16 residues. This CDR3 is CASRALGRVRNTEAFF. As DNA, the CDR3 is TGTGCCAGCCGAGCCTTGGGCAGGGTTAGGAACACTGAAGCTTTCTTT.